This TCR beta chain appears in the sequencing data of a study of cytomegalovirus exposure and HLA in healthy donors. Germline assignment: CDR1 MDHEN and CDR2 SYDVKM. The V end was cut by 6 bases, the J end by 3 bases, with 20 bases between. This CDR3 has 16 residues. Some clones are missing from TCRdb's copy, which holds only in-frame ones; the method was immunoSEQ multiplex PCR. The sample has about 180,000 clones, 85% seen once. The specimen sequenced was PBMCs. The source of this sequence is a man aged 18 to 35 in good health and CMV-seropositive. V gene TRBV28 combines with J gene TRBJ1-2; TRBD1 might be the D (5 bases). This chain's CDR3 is CASRVGARGDYYGYTF. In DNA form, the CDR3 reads TGTGCCAGCAGGGTAGGGGCCCGGGGGGATTACTATGGCTACACCTTC.